This T cell receptor (beta chain) came from a study of cytomegalovirus exposure and HLA in healthy donors. For the study at large: Early release data held some 79 million unique TCRs from HLA-typed donors. Among the approximately 400 donors who were genotyped, approximately 76% fell in the genetic ancestry cluster that is associated with self-reported Caucasian donors.

Regarding the study as a whole: Reportedly, a later analysis found an Asian-associated ancestry cluster had fewer N-insertions than the roughly 700-donor mean.

Points on this clone: Its target is not known.

V was pared by 1 base and J by 5 bases, with 3 bases of the junction left unmatched. This CDR3 is 15 amino acids long. Germline-derived CDR1 and CDR2 are SGHAT and FQNNGV. The PCR made use of 60 Vbeta and 13 Jbeta primers. Generated by immunoSEQ multiplex PCR, the TCRdb table keeps only in-frame clones and is missing some. Here the sample spans some 270,000 clones, about four fifths being singletons. This receptor was obtained from a girl aged 2-10 years in good health and CMV-seronegative. The chain is built from TRBV11-2 and TRBJ1-4; TRBD1 agrees at 8 bases. Sequencing was done on a sample of PBMCs. CDR3 residues: CASSLGGTGNEKLFF. DNA for the CDR3: TGTGCCAGCAGCTTAGGCGGGACAGGAAATGAAAAACTGTTTTTT.